The 6 T cell receptor beta chains listed next were all sequenced from one sample in a study of control samples from healthy donors and cancer patients. Method: immunoSEQ multiplex PCR; TCRdb's copy keeps in-frame clones and lacks some. Of 9,500 to 15,000 clones listed, around 89% are singletons. The specimen sequenced was formalin-fixed, paraffin-embedded tissue. Receptors were obtained from a male donor with melanoma.

The chain joins TRBV24-1 to TRBJ2-1; TRBD2 might be the D (7 bases). CDR1 is KGHDR and CDR2 is SFDVKD in the germline V gene. This CDR3 has 16 amino acids. With 3 bases removed from V and 1 base from J, the gap between germline ends came to 12 bases. Here the CDR3 reads CATSDRGRGSYNEQFF. CDR3 in DNA: TGTGCCACCAGTGATCGAGGGAGGGGGTCCTACAATGAGCAGTTCTTC.

V and J are TRBV15 and TRBJ1-4, with D possibly matching TRBD1 (5 bases). Trimming stripped 1 base from V and 2 bases from J, with 11 bases between. The CDR3 spans 16 residues. Germline V CDR1 and CDR2: LNHNV, YYDKDF (reference sequence). The CDR3, as DNA: TGTGCCACCAGCAGAGGTTCAGGGCAGACTAATGAAAAACTGTTTTTT. Protein product: CATSRGSGQTNEKLFF.

This chain links TRBV30 with TRBJ2-7, with D perhaps matching TRBD1 (6 bases). V lost 3 bases and J 5 bases, leaving 14 bases between the germline ends. CDR1 and CDR2 from the germline V gene are GTSNPN and SVGIG (reference sequence). The CDR3 runs to 13 residues. The CDR3 loop reads CAWSAGEIDEQYV. The CDR3 DNA is TGTGCCTGGAGCGCAGGGGAGATTGACGAGCAGTACGTC.

The J gene is TRBJ2-1, the V gene TRBV4-1, with 7 positions matching TRBD2. J gave up 6 bases and V 0 bases, and 5 bases lay outside the gene matches. CDR1 and CDR2 (germline): MGHRA, YSYEKL. This CDR3 spans 15 amino acids. CDR3: CASSQDQASGNEQFF. CDR3 nucleotide sequence: TGCGCCAGCAGCCAAGATCAGGCTAGCGGCAATGAGCAGTTCTTC.

The chain employs TRBV6-6 and TRBJ2-7; a weak D match, TRBD2 (5 bases). Looked up from germline, CDR1 is MNHNY and CDR2 is SVGAGI (reference sequence). There are 11 residues in the CDR3. V was clipped by 11 bases and J by 2 bases, with 10 bases between them. The CDR3 loop is CAAEGPYEQYF. CDR3 sequence (DNA): TGTGCCGCCGAGGGTCCCTACGAGCAGTACTTC.

The V gene is TRBV7-2, the J gene TRBJ2-3, with D possibly being TRBD2 (6 bases). V lost 5 bases, J lost 0 bases, and 15 bases lay in between. The CDR3 consists of 16 residues. Germline V CDR1 and CDR2: SGHTA, FQGNSA. CDR3 residues: CASSLGGRPSTDTQYF. The CDR3 region has the DNA TGTGCCAGCAGCCTCGGAGGGCGGCCCAGCACAGATACGCAGTATTTT.